The rows below give T cell receptor beta chains drawn from one sample of a study of CDR3 diversity in severe acne. TCRdb independently ran MiXCR on the PCR reads; one entry per CDR3 protein. Of tens of thousands of distinct CDR3 sequences in the sample, 45% to 55% were seen once. The sample comprised blood. The source of these receptors is a male donor in good health, without acne. The CDR3 runs from the conserved cysteine through the conserved F or W. Fields, in order: D gene, J gene, V gene, CDR3 protein. The D gene is left open where the match is weak.

. TRBJ2-3 TRBV7-3 CASSLSAGSLIYF
. TRBJ1-1 TRBV5-1 CASSPKGPMNTEAFF
TRBD2 TRBJ2-7 TRBV20-1 CSAVPPSGGLAYEQYF
. TRBJ2-6 TRBV24-1 CATSGGTVGSGANVLTF
TRBD2 TRBJ2-7 TRBV7-9 CASSSMIAGGRDEQYF
. TRBJ1-4 TRBV19 CASSTRQTNEKLFF
. TRBJ2-3 TRBV20-1 CSARRGSNEKLFFTDTQYF
. TRBJ2-6 TRBV5-1 CASSKNKSGANVLTF
. TRBJ1-1 TRBV11-2 CASSLLDRETEAFF
TRBD1 TRBJ2-6 TRBV6-5 CASSSGQGTGNFSGANVLTF
. TRBJ2-2 TRBV11-3 CASSLAPGNTGELFF
TRBD2 TRBJ2-5 TRBV6-5 CASRRVAGGPETQYF
. TRBJ1-1 TRBV20-1 CSASPMNTEAFF
TRBD1 TRBJ1-1 TRBV25-1 CASRGDRVRNTEAFF
. TRBJ1-1 TRBV27 CASSLPRRDTTPPEAFF
. TRBJ1-3 TRBV20-1 CSARVWSVEGNTIYF
TRBD2 TRBJ2-7 TRBV2 CASRGGHSGNEQYF
. TRBJ1-6 TRBV19 CASRQHYNSPLHF
. TRBJ2-2 TRBV9 CASSPHGELFF
TRBD1 TRBJ1-2 TRBV7-9 CASSLGQDVAPYGYTF
TRBD2 TRBJ2-1 TRBV20-1 CSAVPPSGRENGQFF
TRBD1 TRBJ1-2 TRBV9 CASSVGGQGGSGYTF
TRBD2 TRBJ2-3 TRBV30 CAWSIGLAGTDTQYF
. TRBJ1-5 TRBV7-2 CASSLQWGQPQHF
. TRBJ2-6 TRBV6-5 CASSFGQISYPGANALTF
TRBD2 TRBJ2-7 TRBV20-1 CSASKGLAFPYEQYF
. TRBJ2-5 TRBV5-4 CASSLTWEETQYF
TRBD1 TRBJ2-5 TRBV6-1 CASSETIYRGQETQYF
. TRBJ1-5 TRBV2 CASRPGGETQHF
TRBD2 TRBJ2-3 TRBV28 CASRRRSGGAITDTQYF
. TRBJ1-4 TRBV25-1 CTSSYSQGGHEKLFF
. TRBJ1-2 TRBV29-1 CSTETGASRGYTF
. TRBJ1-5 TRBV6-5 CASSYGGSNQPQHF
. TRBJ1-1 TRBV10-1 CASSLTGLPNTEAFF
. TRBJ1-1 TRBV3-1 CASSQLGNTEAFF
. TRBJ2-7 TRBV7-9 CASSSAMYFCASSVGGFTYEQYF
TRBD1 TRBJ1-1 TRBV24-1 CATSETGKSTEAFF
TRBD2 TRBJ2-3 TRBV7-7 CAGSLYPSGGAMDLTDTQYF
TRBD2 TRBJ2-3 TRBV3-1 CASSRPPTSGGVDTQYF